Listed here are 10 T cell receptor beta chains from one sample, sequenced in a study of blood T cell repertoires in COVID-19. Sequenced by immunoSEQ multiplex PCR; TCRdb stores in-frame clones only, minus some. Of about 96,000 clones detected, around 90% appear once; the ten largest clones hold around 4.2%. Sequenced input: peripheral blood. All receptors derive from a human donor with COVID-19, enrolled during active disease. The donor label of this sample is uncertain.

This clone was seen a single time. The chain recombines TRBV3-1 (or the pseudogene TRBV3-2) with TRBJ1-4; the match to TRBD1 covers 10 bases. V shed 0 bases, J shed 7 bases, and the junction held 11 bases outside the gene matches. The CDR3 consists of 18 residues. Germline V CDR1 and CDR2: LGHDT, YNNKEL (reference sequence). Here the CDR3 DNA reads TGTGCCAGCAGCCAAGACTTCTTTCCGGGACAGGGGCCTGAAAAACTGTTTTTT. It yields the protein CASSQDFFPGQGPEKLFF.

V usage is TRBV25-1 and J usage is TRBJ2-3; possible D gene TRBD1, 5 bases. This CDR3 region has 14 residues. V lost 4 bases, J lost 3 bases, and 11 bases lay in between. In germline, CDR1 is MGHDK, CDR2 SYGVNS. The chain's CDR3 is CASSASRGTDTQYF. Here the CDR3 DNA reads TGTGCCAGCAGTGCCTCTAGGGGTACAGATACGCAGTATTTT.

The CDR3 DNA sequence: TGTGCCAGCAGCTTGGGTCCGTGGGGAGGGAATAGTGAAAAACTGTTTTTT. This translates into CASSLGPWGGNSEKLFF. The V call is TRBV5-4, the J call TRBJ1-4; D is unresolved. V was pared by 0 bases and J by 7 bases, with 19 bases between. Germline loops: CDR1 SGHNT, CDR2 YYREEE (reference sequence). This CDR3 is 17 amino acids long.

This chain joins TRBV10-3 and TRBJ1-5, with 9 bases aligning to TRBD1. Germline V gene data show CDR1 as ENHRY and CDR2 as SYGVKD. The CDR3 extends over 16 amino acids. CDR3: CASGQGKSEPNQPQHF. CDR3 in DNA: TGTGCGTCGGGACAGGGAAAATCGGAACCCAATCAGCCCCAGCATTTT.

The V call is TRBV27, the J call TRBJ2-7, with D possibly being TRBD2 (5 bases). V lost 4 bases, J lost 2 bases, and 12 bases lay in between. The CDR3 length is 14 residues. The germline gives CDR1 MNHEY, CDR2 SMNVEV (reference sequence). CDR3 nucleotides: TGTGCCAGCAGTTCCCGCGGGTTAACCTACGAGCAGTACTTC. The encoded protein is CASSSRGLTYEQYF.

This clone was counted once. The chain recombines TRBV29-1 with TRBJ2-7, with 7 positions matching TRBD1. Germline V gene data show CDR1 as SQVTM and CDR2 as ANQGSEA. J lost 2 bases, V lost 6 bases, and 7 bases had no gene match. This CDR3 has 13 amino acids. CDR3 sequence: CSVRQGITYEQYF. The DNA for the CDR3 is TGCAGCGTCCGACAGGGAATAACCTACGAGCAGTACTTC.

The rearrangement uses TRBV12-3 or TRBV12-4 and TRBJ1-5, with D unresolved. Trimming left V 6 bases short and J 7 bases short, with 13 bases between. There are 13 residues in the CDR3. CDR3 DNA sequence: TGTGCCAGCAGCAAGACCCGGGGACAGCCCCAGCATTTT. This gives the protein CASSKTRGQPQHF.

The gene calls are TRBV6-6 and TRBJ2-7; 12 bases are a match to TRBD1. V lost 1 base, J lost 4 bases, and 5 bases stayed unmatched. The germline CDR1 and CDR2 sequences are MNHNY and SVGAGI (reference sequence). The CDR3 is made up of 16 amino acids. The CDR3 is CASSYYRDRGLYEQYF. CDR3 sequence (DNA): TGTGCCAGCAGTTACTACCGGGACAGGGGGCTGTACGAGCAGTACTTC.

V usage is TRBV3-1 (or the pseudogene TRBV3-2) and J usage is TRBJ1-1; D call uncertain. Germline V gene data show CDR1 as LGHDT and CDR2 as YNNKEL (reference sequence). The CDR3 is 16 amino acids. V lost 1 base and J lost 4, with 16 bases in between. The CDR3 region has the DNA TGTGCCAGCAGCCAAGTGGGTGGGCAGGTCCCCACTGAAGCTTTCTTT. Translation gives CASSQVGGQVPTEAFF.

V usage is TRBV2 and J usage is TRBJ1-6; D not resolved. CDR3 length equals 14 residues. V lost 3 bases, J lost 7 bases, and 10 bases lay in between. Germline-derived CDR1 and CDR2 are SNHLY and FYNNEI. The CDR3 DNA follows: TGTGCCAGCAGTGAGGGCAGAAACAATTCACCCCTCCACTTT. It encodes CASSEGRNNSPLHF.